The following is a TCR beta chain sequence with its context. Its antigen is still unknown. PCR primers comprised 60 Vbeta and 13 Jbeta primers. The method was immunoSEQ multiplex PCR; TCRdb's version includes in-frame clones alone and lacks a portion of them. This sample has approximately 130,000 clones; 80% to 85% occur once, and the top ten carry 0.55% to 0.85%. Germline CDR1 and CDR2: MNHEY and SMNVEV (reference sequence). Trimming cost V 7 bases and J 0 bases; bases outside gene matches: 23. The CDR3 has 20 residues. These data belong to a study of cytomegalovirus exposure and HLA in healthy donors. Findings of the study overall: Likely technical artifact: a cluster of highly shared sequence variants. Later work associated 17,000 or so TCR beta sequences with HLA alleles at 0.05 false discovery rate. A link between a missense DCLRE1C variant and TCR beta V- and J-gene trimming emerged from a later analysis.

V is TRBV27 and J is TRBJ2-7; TRBD1 matches at 8 bases. The source material was PBMCs. The receptor's source is a man between 18 and 35 years old in good health and CMV-seronegative. CDR3 DNA sequence: TGTGCCAGCACCCTTGTCCCTCCCCGGGACAGGAGGTTAGGCTCCTACGAGCAGTACTTC. The encoded protein is CASTLVPPRDRRLGSYEQYF.